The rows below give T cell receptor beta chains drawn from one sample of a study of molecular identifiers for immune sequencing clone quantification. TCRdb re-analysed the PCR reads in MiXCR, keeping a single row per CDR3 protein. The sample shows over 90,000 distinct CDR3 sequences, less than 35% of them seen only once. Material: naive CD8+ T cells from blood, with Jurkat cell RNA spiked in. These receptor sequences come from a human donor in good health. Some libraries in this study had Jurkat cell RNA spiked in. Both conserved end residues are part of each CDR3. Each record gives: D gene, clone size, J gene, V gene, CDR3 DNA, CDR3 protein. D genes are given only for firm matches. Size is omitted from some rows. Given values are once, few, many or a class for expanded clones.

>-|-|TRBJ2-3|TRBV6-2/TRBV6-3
TGTGCCAGCAAAAACCGATTAGCGGTTAGCACAGATACGCAGTATTTT
CASKNRLAVSTDTQYF
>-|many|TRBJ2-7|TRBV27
TGTGCCAGCAGTTCCAGCTCCTACGAGCAGTACTTC
CASSSSSYEQYF
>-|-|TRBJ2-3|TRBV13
TGTGCCAGCAGTCTAGAGGAGGGTACGCAGTATTTT
CASSLEEGTQYF
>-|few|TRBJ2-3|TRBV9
TGTGCCAGCAGCGTAGCCAGGTCCACAGATACGCAGTATTTT
CASSVARSTDTQYF
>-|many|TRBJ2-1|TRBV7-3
TGTGCCAGCAGCTTGACAGGCTTAAATGAGCAGTTCTTC
CASSLTGLNEQFF
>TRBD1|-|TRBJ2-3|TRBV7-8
TGTGCCAGCGGCTTAGTGCCTTTCCCAGGGGGCCCGAGCACAGATACGCAGTATTTT
CASGLVPFPGGPSTDTQYF
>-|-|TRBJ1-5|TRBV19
TGTGCCAGTAAGTTCACAGGGAAGGTCTATAGCAATCAGCCCCAGCATTTT
CASKFTGKVYSNQPQHF
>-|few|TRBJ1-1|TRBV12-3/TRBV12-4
TGTGCCAGCAGGTTGTCTTCGGGATCAGCTTTCTTT
CASRLSSGSAFF
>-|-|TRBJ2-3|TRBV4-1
TGCGCCAGCAGCCAAGATTACTCTCCATCAGATACGCAGTATTTT
CASSQDYSPSDTQYF
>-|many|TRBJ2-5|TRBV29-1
TGCAGCGTGCTACAGATTCAAGAGACCCAGTACTTC
CSVLQIQETQYF
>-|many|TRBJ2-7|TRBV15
TGTGCCACCAGCAGACTAGGGGGCGAGCAGTACTTC
CATSRLGGEQYF
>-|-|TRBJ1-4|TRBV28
TGTGCCAGCGGTTCGCCGACAGATTTAAATGAAAAACTGTTTTTT
CASGSPTDLNEKLFF
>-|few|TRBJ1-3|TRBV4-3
TGCGCCAGCAGCCAAGATCGCTCGAGGGCGATTGGGACCATATATTTT
CASSQDRSRAIGTIYF
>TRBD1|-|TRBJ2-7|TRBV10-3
TGTGCCATCGGGACAGGGACCTACGAGCAGTACTTC
CAIGTGTYEQYF
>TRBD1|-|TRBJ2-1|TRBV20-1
TGCAGTGCTAGAGATCTAGGGGACAGTAACAATGAGCAGTTCTTC
CSARDLGDSNNEQFF
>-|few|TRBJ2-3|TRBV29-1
TGCAGCGTTGATGGTATACTTGGAACAGATACGCAGTATTTT
CSVDGILGTDTQYF
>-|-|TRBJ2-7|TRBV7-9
TGTGCCAGCAGCTATGGGGGGGAGCAGTACTTC
CASSYGGEQYF
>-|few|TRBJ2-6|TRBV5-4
TGTGCCAGCACCCCGGAGGGGCCTGGGGCCAACGTCCTGACTTTC
CASTPEGPGANVLTF
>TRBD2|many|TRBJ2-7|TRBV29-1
TGCAGCGTTCGGTCCCTAGCGGGAACTTACGAGCAGTACTTC
CSVRSLAGTYEQYF
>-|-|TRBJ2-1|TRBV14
TGTGCCAGCAGCCCGGGAGTTCGGTACAATGAGCAGTTCTTC
CASSPGVRYNEQFF
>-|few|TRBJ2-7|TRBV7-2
TGTGCCAGCAGCTTGCCCTATCCCTCCTACGAGCAGTACTTC
CASSLPYPSYEQYF
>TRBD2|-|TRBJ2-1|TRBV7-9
TGTGCCAGCAGTTACGGGGGGGGGTACAATGAGCAGTTCTTC
CASSYGGGYNEQFF
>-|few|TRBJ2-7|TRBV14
TGTGCCAGCAGCCAAATCCAGGGCTACTCCTACGAGCAGTACTTC
CASSQIQGYSYEQYF
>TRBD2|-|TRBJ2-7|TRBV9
TGTGCCAGCAGCGTAGGGGCAGCGGGAGGAGGTAGATCAAACGAGCAGTACTTC
CASSVGAAGGGRSNEQYF
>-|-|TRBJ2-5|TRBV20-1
TGCAGTGCTAGAGACCGAAGGAGGGTCGGAGAGACCCAGTACTTC
CSARDRRRVGETQYF
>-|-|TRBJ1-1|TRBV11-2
TGTGCCAGCAGCTTAGATCTGGCTTTCTTT
CASSLDLAFF
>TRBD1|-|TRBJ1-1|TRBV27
TGTGCCAGCTGCTCAGGGACAGGGATCACTGAAGCTTTCTTT
CASCSGTGITEAFF
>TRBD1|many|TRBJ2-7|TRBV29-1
TGCAGCGGGCAGGGGGACTACGAGCAGTACTTC
CSGQGDYEQYF
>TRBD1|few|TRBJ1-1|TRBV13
TGTGCCAGCAGCTTAGTTCAGGGGGATTCGAACACTGAAGCTTTCTTT
CASSLVQGDSNTEAFF
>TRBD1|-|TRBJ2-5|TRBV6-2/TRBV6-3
TGTGCCAGCAGTTACTCAGACAGGGTCATCCAAGAGACCCAGTACTTC
CASSYSDRVIQETQYF
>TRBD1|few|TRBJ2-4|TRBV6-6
TGTGCCAGCAGAGAAGAGGACAGGGTCGGGACCAAAAACATTCAGTACTTC
CASREEDRVGTKNIQYF
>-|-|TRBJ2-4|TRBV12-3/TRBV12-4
TGTGCCAGCAGTTTTCCGGGACAACAAGCCAAAAACATTCAGTACTTC
CASSFPGQQAKNIQYF
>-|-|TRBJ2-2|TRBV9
TGTGCCAGCAGCGTAGATAGAACCGGGGAGCTATTTTTT
CASSVDRTGELFF
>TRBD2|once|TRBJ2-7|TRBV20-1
TGCAGTGCGGGAGTTACCGGGACTAGTCGTGAGTCCTACGAGCAGTACTTC
CSAGVTGTSRESYEQYF
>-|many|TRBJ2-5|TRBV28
TGTGCCAGCTCGGAACAGGGTGAAGAGACCCAGTACTTC
CASSEQGEETQYF
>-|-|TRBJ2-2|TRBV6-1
TGTGCCAGCAGTGAAGGTCTAGTGGGCCCCGGGGAGCTGTTTTTT
CASSEGLVGPGELFF
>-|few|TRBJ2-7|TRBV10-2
TGCGCCAGCGCAGGGGCCTCCTACGAGCAGTACTTC
CASAGASYEQYF
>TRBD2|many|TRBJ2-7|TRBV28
TGTGCCAGCAGTTTTCGCGGGAGGAACTCCTACGAGCAGTACTTC
CASSFRGRNSYEQYF
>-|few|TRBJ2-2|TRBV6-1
TGTGCCAGCAGTCCACGACAGCCGACGGGCACCGGGGAGCTGTTTTTT
CASSPRQPTGTGELFF
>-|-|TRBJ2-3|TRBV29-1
TGCAGCGTTTTAGACAGCACAGATACGCAGTATTTT
CSVLDSTDTQYF
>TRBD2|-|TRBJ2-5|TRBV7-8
TGTGCCAGCAGCTTAGATAGGGGAGCGGGAGAGTTGGAGACCCAGTACTTC
CASSLDRGAGELETQYF
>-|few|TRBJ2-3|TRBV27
TGTGCCAGCAGTTGGAAGGTAGCGAGGACAGATACGCAGTATTTT
CASSWKVARTDTQYF
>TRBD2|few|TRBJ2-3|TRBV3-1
TGTGCCAGCAGCCAAGATAACGGGAGGGCCACAGATACGCAGTATTTT
CASSQDNGRATDTQYF
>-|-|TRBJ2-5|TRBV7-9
TGTGCCAGCACTTGGGGGGCCCCCCAAGAGTCCCAGTACTTC
CASTWGAPQESQYF
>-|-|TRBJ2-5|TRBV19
TGTGCCAGTAGTTCCATCTACAGGGATAGAGAGACCCAGTACTTC
CASSSIYRDRETQYF
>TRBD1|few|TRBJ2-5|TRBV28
TGTGCCAGCAGTTTGGCAGGGGGAAGGACCCAGTACTTC
CASSLAGGRTQYF
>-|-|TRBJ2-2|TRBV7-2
TGTGCCAGCAGCTTCCACGCCCCGATCGGGGAGCTGTTTTTT
CASSFHAPIGELFF
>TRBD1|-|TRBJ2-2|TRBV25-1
TGTGCCAGCAGCAGACAGGGGAGGTCCGGGGAGCTGTTTTTT
CASSRQGRSGELFF
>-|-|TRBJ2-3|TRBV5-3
TGTGCCAGCAGCTGTAGCACAGATACGCTGTATTTT
CASSCSTDTLYF
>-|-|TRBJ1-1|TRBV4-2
TGTGCCAGCAGCCACCCCAGCGCAGTGTGGGGGGCCACCACTGTAGCTTTCTTT
CASSHPSAVWGATTVAFF